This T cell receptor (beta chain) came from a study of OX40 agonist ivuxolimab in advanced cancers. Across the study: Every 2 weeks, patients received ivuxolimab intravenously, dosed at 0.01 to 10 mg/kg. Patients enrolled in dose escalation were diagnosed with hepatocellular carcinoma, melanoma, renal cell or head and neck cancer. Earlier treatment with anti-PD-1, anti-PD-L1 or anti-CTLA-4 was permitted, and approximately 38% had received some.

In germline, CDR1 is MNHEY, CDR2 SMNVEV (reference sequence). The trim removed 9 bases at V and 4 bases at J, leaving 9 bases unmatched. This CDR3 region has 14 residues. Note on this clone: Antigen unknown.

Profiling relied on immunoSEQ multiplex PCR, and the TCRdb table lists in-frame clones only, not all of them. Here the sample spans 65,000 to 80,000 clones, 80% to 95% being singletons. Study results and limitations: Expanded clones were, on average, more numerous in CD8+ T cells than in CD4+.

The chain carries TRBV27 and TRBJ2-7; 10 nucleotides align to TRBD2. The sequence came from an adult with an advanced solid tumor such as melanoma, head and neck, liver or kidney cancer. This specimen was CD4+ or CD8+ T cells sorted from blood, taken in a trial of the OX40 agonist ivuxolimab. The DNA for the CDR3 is TGTGCCAGTAGACTAAGCGGGGGGGCATACGAGCAGTACTTC. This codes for CASRLSGGAYEQYF.